This TCR beta chain was sequenced during a study of Graves' ophthalmopathy and Graves' hyperthyroidism. Points from the study as a whole: The model predicted ophthalmopathy progression with 65% to 71% sensitivity and 72% to 85% specificity. Most expanded clonotypes from thyroid (those above 0.001 frequency) were also found in blood.

This clonotype showed up many times. As yet, its antigen is unknown. Researchers took RNA transcripts and amplified TCR beta CDR3 regions from them. First-round RT-PCR used HTBI primers; second-round multiplex PCR followed. TCRdb fed the multiplex PCR reads into MiXCR, producing one record per CDR3 protein. This repertoire shows fewer than 600,000 distinct CDR3 sequences, about an eighth found once; its top ten account for about a tenth. Patients with other autoimmune diseases, uncontrolled infections, pregnancy or lactation were excluded. Patients were diagnosed from clinical symptoms, serum thyroxine, TRAb, thyroid ultrasound and orbital computed tomography. CDR1 and CDR2 from the germline V gene are MDHEN and SYDVKM. The CDR3 runs to 11 residues. V lost 6 bases and J lost 8; bases outside the gene matches: 2.

This TCR derives from a woman under 40 with Graves' ophthalmopathy. The sequencing sample was made of blood. This chain joins TRBV28 and TRBJ1-2, with 8 bases aligning to TRBD1. DNA for the CDR3: TGTGCCAGCAGCCGGGACAGGGGCTACACCTTC. This sequence encodes CASSRDRGYTF.